The 11 T cell receptor beta chains below were found in one sample sequenced in a study of cytomegalovirus exposure and HLA in healthy donors. Clones were read by immunoSEQ multiplex PCR, and TCRdb kept only the in-frame ones, dropping some. The table shows under 350,000 clones, with 86% occurring only once. Sequencing was performed on PBMCs. Every receptor here comes from a woman aged 18-29 years in good health and CMV-seronegative.

V and J are TRBV29-1 and TRBJ2-7; TRBD1 aligns across 9 bases. CDR3 size: 16 residues. Germline V lookup: CDR1 SQVTM, CDR2 ANQGSEA. V was pared by 3 bases and J by 6 bases, with 15 bases of the junction left unmatched. The CDR3 sequence: CSVDSTGTGNPGEQYF. The CDR3 DNA sequence: TGCAGCGTTGATTCCACCGGGACAGGGAATCCAGGCGAGCAGTACTTC.

This chain connects TRBV11-2 to TRBJ1-1; tentative D call: TRBD1 (5 bases). This CDR3 comprises 16 residues. In germline, CDR1 is SGHAT, CDR2 FQNNGV. V shed 6 bases and J shed 5 bases, with 22 bases lying between them. The CDR3 bases are TGTGCCAGCAGAGGGGTTTCTGGTCTTGGAAGGACTGAAGCTTTCTTT. Protein sequence: CASRGVSGLGRTEAFF. The variable domain in full, completed from reference TRBV11-2 and TRBJ1-1, reads EAGVAQSPRYKIIEKRQSVAFWCNPISGHATLYWYQQILGQGPKLLIQFQNNGVVDDSQLPKDRFSAERLKGVDSTLKIQPAKLEDSAVYLCASRGVSGLGRTEAFFGQGTRLTVV.

The V call is TRBV6-5, the J call TRBJ2-7; 7 bases fit TRBD1. Losses at the gene ends were 3 bases for V and 5 bases for J; bases not matched to a gene: 4. Per the germline V gene, CDR1 is MNHEY and CDR2 is SVGAGI. The CDR3 totals 13 residues. In nucleotides, the CDR3 is TGTGCCAGCAGTTATGACAGGGCCCACGAGCAGTACTTC. This gives the protein CASSYDRAHEQYF.

The chain joins TRBV28 to TRBJ2-1; TRBD1 matches at 7 bases. Germline assignment: CDR1 MDHEN and CDR2 SYDVKM. CDR3 length equals 15 residues. With V trimmed by 4 bases and J by 2 bases, 5 bases remained unmatched. Written as DNA, the CDR3 is TGTGCCAGCAGTTGGTCCGGGACAGCCTACAATGAGCAGTTCTTC. Its protein is CASSWSGTAYNEQFF.

In regard to this clone: The sample holds other DNA sequences that translate to the same CDR3. The chain has TRBV6-5 and TRBJ2-7; TRBD2 matches 10 bases. Germline loops: CDR1 MNHEY, CDR2 SVGAGI. The CDR3 runs to 15 residues. V was clipped by 0 bases and J by 2 bases; unmatched bases: 1. CDR3 in DNA: TGTGCCAGCAGTTACTCCCTAGCGGGGGCCTACGAGCAGTACTTC. Translating it yields CASSYSLAGAYEQYF.

The J gene is TRBJ2-1, the V gene TRBV6-5, with 7 bases identical to TRBD1. Germline CDR1 reads MNHEY; CDR2 reads SVGAGI. This CDR3 has 13 amino acids. Germline trimming cut 8 bases from V and 2 bases from J; bases unmatched to any gene: 3. CDR3 protein: CASGTDTYNEQFF. CDR3 nucleotide sequence: TGTGCCAGCGGGACAGATACCTACAATGAGCAGTTCTTC.

The chain links TRBV4-2 to TRBJ2-7; 7 nucleotides agree with TRBD1. Germline assignment: CDR1 LGHNA and CDR2 YNFKEQ. J was trimmed by 3 bases and V by 3 bases; bases with no gene match: 8. The CDR3 sequence is 15 residues long. CDR3: CASSQAVDRSYEQYF. The DNA for the CDR3 is TGTGCCAGCAGCCAGGCCGTGGACAGGAGCTACGAGCAGTACTTC.

The chain uses TRBV4-1 and TRBJ2-7; the match to TRBD2 covers 8 bases. The CDR3 has 15 amino acids. Germline CDR1 and CDR2: MGHRA and YSYEKL. J gave up 0 bases and V 2 bases, and 3 bases lay outside the gene matches. Here the CDR3 DNA reads TGCGCCAGCAGCCAACAAAGCGGGGGCTCCTACGAGCAGTACTTC. Translated: CASSQQSGGSYEQYF.

The gene calls are TRBV6-5 and TRBJ1-2, with 9 bases that match TRBD1. The CDR3 is made up of 16 amino acids. The ends lost 4 bases at V and 0 bases at J; junction bases unmatched: 6. Germline values: CDR1 MNHEY, CDR2 SVGAGI. CDR3 DNA sequence: TGTGCCAGCAGTTCCATCACAGGGGGCGCTAACTATGGCTACACCTTC. Translation gives CASSSITGGANYGYTF.

The genes are TRBV30 and TRBJ2-1; 8 bases line up with TRBD2. The CDR3 totals 13 residues. The V segment lost 2 bases and the J segment 5 bases; nucleotides outside the gene matches: 2. Germline CDR1 reads GTSNPN; CDR2 reads SVGIG (reference sequence). The CDR3 sequence: CAWSNGGDNEQFF. CDR3 nucleotides: TGTGCCTGGAGTAACGGGGGGGACAATGAGCAGTTCTTC.

The chain couples TRBV4-1 to TRBJ2-4; 7 positions match TRBD1. This CDR3 has 15 amino acids. CDR1 is MGHRA and CDR2 is YSYEKL in the germline V gene. The V gene end was trimmed by 2 bases and the J gene end by 8 bases; junction bases not matched to a gene: 9. In nucleotides, the CDR3 is TGCGCCAGCAGCCAACGATCAGGACAGGAAGACATTCAGTACTTC. Translation gives CASSQRSGQEDIQYF.